This T cell receptor (beta chain) was identified during a study of PD-L1 blockade in urothelial cancer. Looking at the study overall: Patients arrived having already received 0 to 3 prior chemotherapy regimens.

The time point here: pretreatment peripheral blood. Data came from immunoSEQ multiplex PCR; TCRdb stores just in-frame clones and leaves some out. The data hold some 74,000 clones, with around four fifths observed a single time. This specimen was PBMCs, taken around atezolizumab (anti-PD-L1) treatment. This TCR was sampled from a man in his forties with urothelial cancer.

The CDR3 DNA reads as TGTGCCACCAGCAGAGATGGAGGACTAGCGGACTACAATGAGCAGTTCTTC. Its protein product is CATSRDGGLADYNEQFF. The V and J genes are TRBV15 and TRBJ2-1; 10 nucleotides agree with TRBD2. CDR3 length: 17 residues. Germline-derived CDR1 and CDR2 are LNHNV and YYDKDF (reference sequence). J lost 3 bases, V lost 0 bases, and 5 bases had no gene match.